These 26 T cell receptor beta chains originate from one sample sequenced in a study of patients and donors after allogeneic stem cell transplantation. TCRdb reanalysed the RT-PCR reads using MiXCR and keeps one entry per CDR3 protein. The sample includes about 960,000 distinct CDR3 sequences, around 17% seen only once; the top ten take around 6%. Sequenced sample: blood, either unsorted or a sorted T cell fraction (not recorded which). These receptors were collected from a human donor who was either an allogeneic HSCT recipient or a stem cell or donor lymphocyte infusion donor (not recorded which). It is not recorded whose cells these are; they may come from a transplant donor.

This clonotype was observed many times. The rearrangement joins TRBV12-3 or TRBV12-4 to TRBJ1-3; 10 nucleotides agree with TRBD1. This CDR3 region has 17 residues. Trimming took 6 bases from V and 4 from J; bases not matched to a gene: 12. The CDR3 sequence is CASRVGQGLPRGNTIYF. In DNA, the CDR3 is TGTGCCAGCAGGGTGGGACAGGGGCTACCTAGAGGAAACACCATATATTTT.

This clonotype turned up a few times. The chain recombines TRBV24-1 with TRBJ2-3; D gene unclear. Germline V gives CDR1 KGHDR, CDR2 SFDVKD. Trimming left V 4 bases short and J 0 bases short, with 10 bases between. The CDR3 consists of 15 residues. The CDR3 nucleotides read TGTGCCACCAGTGACCCACCCGACAGCACAGATACGCAGTATTTT. Encoded protein: CATSDPPDSTDTQYF.

This clonotype has only one observation. The V and J genes are TRBV12-3 or TRBV12-4 and TRBJ1-2; D uncertain. V lost 4 bases, J lost 8 bases, and 14 bases lay in between. The CDR3 runs 13 residues. The CDR3 loop is CASSYRPGRGYTF. In DNA form, the CDR3 reads TGTGCCAGCAGTTACCGGCCAGGAAGGGGCTACACCTTC.

This clonotype has more than one count but fewer than ten. The chain couples TRBV5-1 to TRBJ2-2, with D possibly matching TRBD1 (7 bases). Trimming pared 0 bases from V and 6 bases from J, leaving 12 bases between. The CDR3 is 15 residues long. Germline V gene sequence: CDR1 SGHRS, CDR2 YFSETQ. Here the CDR3 reads CASSLDRGGSGELFF. The DNA for the CDR3 is TGCGCCAGCAGCTTGGACAGGGGAGGATCCGGGGAGCTGTTTTTT.

This clonotype was seen only a few times. The gene calls are TRBV7-2 and TRBJ2-7; no clear D gene. Germline V gives CDR1 SGHTA, CDR2 FQGNSA. The CDR3 is made up of 15 amino acids. Trimming shortened V by 1 base and J by 2 bases, and 12 bases separated the two germline ends. The CDR3 bases are TGTGCCAGCAGCTTAGAATGGGCCAGAACCTACGAGCAGTACTTC. Its protein product is CASSLEWARTYEQYF.

The chain has TRBV12-3 or TRBV12-4 and TRBJ2-2; TRBD2 is a possible D gene (6 bases). V lost 3 bases and J lost 17, with 25 bases in between. The CDR3 covers 15 residues. CDR3 nucleotides: TGTGCCAGCAGTTTCCTCCCGGAGTCGGGCGGGGAGCGTTTTTTT. The encoded protein is CASSFLPESGGERFF.

V gene TRBV20-1 combines with J gene TRBJ2-7; D gene unclear. The CDR3 sequence is 15 residues long. The V gene lost 0 bases and the J gene lost 0 bases, with 12 bases spanning the gap. Germline CDR1 DFQATT, CDR2 SNEGSKA (reference sequence). The DNA for the CDR3 is TGCAGTGCTAGAGATAAGAACTACTACTCCTACGAGCAGTACTTC. This translates into CSARDKNYYSYEQYF.

The chain employs TRBV29-1 and TRBJ1-1; D is ambiguous. The CDR3 length is 10 residues. Per the germline V gene, CDR1 is SQVTM and CDR2 is ANQGSEA. The germline V and J ends were trimmed by 5 bases and 6 bases, with 7 bases remaining between them. CDR3: CSVTSPEAFF. The CDR3 DNA sequence: TGCAGCGTTACAAGTCCTGAAGCTTTCTTT.

This CDR3 reads CAWSPLTGELFF. CDR3 nucleotides: TGTGCCTGGAGTCCCCTCACCGGGGAGCTGTTTTTT. V is TRBV30 and J is TRBJ2-2; D gene unclear. The CDR3 has 12 residues. V dropped 2 bases and J dropped 4 bases, with 5 bases sitting between them. Germline lookup yields CDR1 GTSNPN and CDR2 SVGIG (reference sequence).

The sample holds a few counts of this clonotype. The V and J genes are TRBV4-3 and TRBJ2-4; 7 nucleotides agree with TRBD2. Germline V gene data show CDR1 as LGHNA and CDR2 as YSLEER. J was trimmed by 2 bases and V by 4 bases; bases with no gene match: 11. The CDR3 consists of 17 residues. As DNA, the CDR3 is TGCGCCAGCAGCCCTGGGAGGGGTATCGCTTCCAAAAACATTCAGTACTTC. This gives the protein CASSPGRGIASKNIQYF.

The rearrangement links TRBV10-3 to TRBJ2-7, with 9 bases that match TRBD1. Trimming removed 3 bases from V and 4 bases from J; junction bases left unmatched: 4. The CDR3 totals 14 residues. CDR1 is ENHRY, CDR2 SYGVKD, per germline. The DNA for the CDR3 is TGTGCCATCAGTGACCCCGGACAGGGGTACGAGCAGTACTTC. The encoded protein is CAISDPGQGYEQYF.

This clonotype was observed a few times. The V call is TRBV6-2 or TRBV6-3, the J call TRBJ1-1; D not certain. Germline CDR1 MNHEY, CDR2 SVGEGT. Trimming took off 4 bases at V and 3 bases at J, with 9 bases between the two ends. The CDR3 extends over 13 amino acids. For the CDR3, the DNA is TGTGCCAGCAGTTGGGAGGTTTACACTGAAGCTTTCTTT. It translates to CASSWEVYTEAFF.

This sequence joins TRBV5-6 and TRBJ2-1, with 15 bases lining up with TRBD2. Germline values: CDR1 SGHDT, CDR2 YYEEEE. V lost 3 bases to trimming and J lost 3 bases; unmatched junction nucleotides: 7. There are 18 residues in the CDR3. CDR3 in DNA: TGTGCCAGCAGCTCCGGGACTAGCGGGAGGACCCACTACAATGAGCAGTTCTTC. Translation: CASSSGTSGRTHYNEQFF.

This clonotype has only a few counts. The chain uses TRBV25-1 and TRBJ1-1; 9 bases map to TRBD1. This CDR3 contains 13 residues. V shed 6 bases, J shed 11 bases, and the junction held 10 bases outside the gene matches. Germline assignment: CDR1 MGHDK and CDR2 SYGVNS. The CDR3 region has the DNA TGTGCCAGCAGCTACAGAGGACAGGGGACGGCTTTCTTT. Its protein is CASSYRGQGTAFF. Full variable domain (outside the CDR3, taken from reference TRBV25-1 and TRBJ1-1): EADIYQTPRYLVIGTGKKITLECSQTMGHDKMYWYQQDPGMELHLIHYSYGVNSTEKGDLSSESTVSRIRTEHFPLTLESARPSHTSQYLCASSYRGQGTAFFGQGTRLTVV.

This clonotype was counted a few times. The chain recombines TRBV30 with TRBJ1-2; unclear D gene. V lost 0 bases to trimming and J lost 5 bases, with 13 bases between them. This CDR3 comprises 14 residues. From germline, CDR1 is GTSNPN and CDR2 SVGIG (reference sequence). The CDR3 DNA follows: TGTGCCTGGAGTGTACCCCCCAGGCAGTATGGCTACACCTTC. It codes for CAWSVPPRQYGYTF.

The chain links TRBV6-2 or TRBV6-3 to TRBJ2-1, with a possible D match to TRBD1 (5 bases). The V gene lost 4 bases and the J gene lost 0 bases, with 16 bases spanning the gap. The CDR3 is made up of 17 amino acids. In germline, CDR1 is MNHEY, CDR2 SVGEGT. The CDR3 DNA sequence: TGTGCCAGCAGTTGGGCCCCACAGGATCCCTCCTACAATGAGCAGTTCTTC. Translating gives CASSWAPQDPSYNEQFF.

The CDR3 bases are TGTGCCAGCAGGGGGCGGAGGGTCGAGCAGTACTTC. Encoded protein: CASRGRRVEQYF. The J gene is TRBJ2-7, the V gene TRBV12-3 or TRBV12-4; tentatively, D is TRBD2 (6 bases). The V end lost 6 bases, the J end lost 6 bases, and 12 bases lay between the germline ends. The CDR3 contains 12 residues.

Many counts were recorded for this clonotype. The germline gene is not matched at one end of the junction; a read error may be the cause. The CDR3 loop is CASSLVGQGAYEQYF. DNA of the CDR3: TGCGCCAGCAGCTTGGTAGGACAGGGGGCCTACGAGCAGTACTTC. The chain uses TRBV7-2 and TRBJ2-7; 10 bases agree with TRBD1. In germline, CDR1 is SGHTA, CDR2 FQGNSA. The CDR3 is made up of 15 amino acids.

This sequence joins TRBV11-2 and TRBJ2-7; 8 bases map to TRBD2. This CDR3 has 17 residues. Germline trimming cut 5 bases from V and 4 bases from J; bases unmatched to any gene: 16. The germline gives CDR1 SGHAT, CDR2 FQNNGV. This chain's CDR3 is CASSQIRREAAGYEQYF. The DNA of the CDR3 is TGTGCCAGCAGCCAGATAAGGCGGGAGGCGGCTGGGTACGAGCAGTACTTC.

This clonotype was seen repeatedly, ten times or more. This sequence joins TRBV29-1 and TRBJ1-1; 9 bases match TRBD1. The germline gives CDR1 SQVTM, CDR2 ANQGSEA. This CDR3 has 13 residues. The V gene end was trimmed by 4 bases and the J gene end by 4 bases; junction bases not matched to a gene: 4. The CDR3 sequence: CSVGWTGVTEAFF. The CDR3 coding sequence is TGCAGCGTTGGTTGGACAGGGGTCACTGAAGCTTTCTTT.

This chain links TRBV20-1 with TRBJ2-7, with TRBD1 matching over 9 bases. This CDR3 has 16 residues. Germline CDR1 reads DFQATT; CDR2 reads SNEGSKA (reference sequence). V shed 3 bases and J 3 bases; nucleotides not matched to a gene: 12. The CDR3 region has the DNA TGCAGTGCTAGGGCGAGGGGGCGGACAGGGGTCTACGAGCAGTACTTC. It codes for CSARARGRTGVYEQYF.

The chain employs TRBV12-3 or TRBV12-4 and TRBJ2-3; D might be TRBD2 (5 bases). Trimming shortened V by 0 bases and J by 2 bases, and 15 bases separated the two germline ends. The CDR3 length is 17 residues. The CDR3 reads CASSLATVKRITDTQYF. The CDR3 DNA sequence: TGTGCCAGCAGTTTAGCCACCGTTAAGCGGATCACAGATACGCAGTATTTT.

The V call is TRBV3-1, the J call TRBJ2-3; D not resolved. Trimming removed 6 bases from V and 0 bases from J, with 16 bases in between. Per the germline V gene, CDR1 is LGHDT and CDR2 is YNNKEL (reference sequence). The length of the CDR3 is 16 residues. For the CDR3, the DNA is TGTGCCAGCAGGCCAGAACTGTTTGCTAGCACAGATACGCAGTATTTT. Protein product: CASRPELFASTDTQYF.

This clonotype was seen a handful of times. This chain uses TRBV24-1 with TRBJ2-1; 7 nucleotides line up with TRBD2. V lost 3 bases, J lost 7 bases, and 14 bases stayed unmatched. The CDR3 sequence is 17 residues long. CDR1 and CDR2 from the germline V gene are KGHDR and SFDVKD. The CDR3 DNA is TGTGCCACCAGTGATCTGACTAGCTTTTGGCCCCGAAATGAGCAGTTCTTC. This codes for CATSDLTSFWPRNEQFF.

This chain uses TRBV6-5 with TRBJ1-1; TRBD1 agrees at 9 bases. V lost 2 bases, J lost 6 bases, and 7 bases stayed unmatched. The germline V gene encodes CDR1 MNHEY and CDR2 SVGAGI. This CDR3 comprises 15 residues. CDR3 in amino acids: CASSYTGQGAPEAFF. Written as DNA, the CDR3 is TGTGCCAGCAGTTACACGGGACAGGGTGCCCCTGAAGCTTTCTTT.

This sequence joins TRBV6-1 and TRBJ1-4, with D maybe TRBD1 (5 bases). The CDR3 extends over 13 amino acids. Trimming removed 7 bases at V and 5 bases at J, with 11 bases between. CDR1 is MNHNS, CDR2 SASEGT, per germline. The CDR3 sequence: CASTGRLNEKLFF. The CDR3 DNA reads as TGTGCCAGCACGGGACGGTTAAATGAAAAACTGTTTTTT.